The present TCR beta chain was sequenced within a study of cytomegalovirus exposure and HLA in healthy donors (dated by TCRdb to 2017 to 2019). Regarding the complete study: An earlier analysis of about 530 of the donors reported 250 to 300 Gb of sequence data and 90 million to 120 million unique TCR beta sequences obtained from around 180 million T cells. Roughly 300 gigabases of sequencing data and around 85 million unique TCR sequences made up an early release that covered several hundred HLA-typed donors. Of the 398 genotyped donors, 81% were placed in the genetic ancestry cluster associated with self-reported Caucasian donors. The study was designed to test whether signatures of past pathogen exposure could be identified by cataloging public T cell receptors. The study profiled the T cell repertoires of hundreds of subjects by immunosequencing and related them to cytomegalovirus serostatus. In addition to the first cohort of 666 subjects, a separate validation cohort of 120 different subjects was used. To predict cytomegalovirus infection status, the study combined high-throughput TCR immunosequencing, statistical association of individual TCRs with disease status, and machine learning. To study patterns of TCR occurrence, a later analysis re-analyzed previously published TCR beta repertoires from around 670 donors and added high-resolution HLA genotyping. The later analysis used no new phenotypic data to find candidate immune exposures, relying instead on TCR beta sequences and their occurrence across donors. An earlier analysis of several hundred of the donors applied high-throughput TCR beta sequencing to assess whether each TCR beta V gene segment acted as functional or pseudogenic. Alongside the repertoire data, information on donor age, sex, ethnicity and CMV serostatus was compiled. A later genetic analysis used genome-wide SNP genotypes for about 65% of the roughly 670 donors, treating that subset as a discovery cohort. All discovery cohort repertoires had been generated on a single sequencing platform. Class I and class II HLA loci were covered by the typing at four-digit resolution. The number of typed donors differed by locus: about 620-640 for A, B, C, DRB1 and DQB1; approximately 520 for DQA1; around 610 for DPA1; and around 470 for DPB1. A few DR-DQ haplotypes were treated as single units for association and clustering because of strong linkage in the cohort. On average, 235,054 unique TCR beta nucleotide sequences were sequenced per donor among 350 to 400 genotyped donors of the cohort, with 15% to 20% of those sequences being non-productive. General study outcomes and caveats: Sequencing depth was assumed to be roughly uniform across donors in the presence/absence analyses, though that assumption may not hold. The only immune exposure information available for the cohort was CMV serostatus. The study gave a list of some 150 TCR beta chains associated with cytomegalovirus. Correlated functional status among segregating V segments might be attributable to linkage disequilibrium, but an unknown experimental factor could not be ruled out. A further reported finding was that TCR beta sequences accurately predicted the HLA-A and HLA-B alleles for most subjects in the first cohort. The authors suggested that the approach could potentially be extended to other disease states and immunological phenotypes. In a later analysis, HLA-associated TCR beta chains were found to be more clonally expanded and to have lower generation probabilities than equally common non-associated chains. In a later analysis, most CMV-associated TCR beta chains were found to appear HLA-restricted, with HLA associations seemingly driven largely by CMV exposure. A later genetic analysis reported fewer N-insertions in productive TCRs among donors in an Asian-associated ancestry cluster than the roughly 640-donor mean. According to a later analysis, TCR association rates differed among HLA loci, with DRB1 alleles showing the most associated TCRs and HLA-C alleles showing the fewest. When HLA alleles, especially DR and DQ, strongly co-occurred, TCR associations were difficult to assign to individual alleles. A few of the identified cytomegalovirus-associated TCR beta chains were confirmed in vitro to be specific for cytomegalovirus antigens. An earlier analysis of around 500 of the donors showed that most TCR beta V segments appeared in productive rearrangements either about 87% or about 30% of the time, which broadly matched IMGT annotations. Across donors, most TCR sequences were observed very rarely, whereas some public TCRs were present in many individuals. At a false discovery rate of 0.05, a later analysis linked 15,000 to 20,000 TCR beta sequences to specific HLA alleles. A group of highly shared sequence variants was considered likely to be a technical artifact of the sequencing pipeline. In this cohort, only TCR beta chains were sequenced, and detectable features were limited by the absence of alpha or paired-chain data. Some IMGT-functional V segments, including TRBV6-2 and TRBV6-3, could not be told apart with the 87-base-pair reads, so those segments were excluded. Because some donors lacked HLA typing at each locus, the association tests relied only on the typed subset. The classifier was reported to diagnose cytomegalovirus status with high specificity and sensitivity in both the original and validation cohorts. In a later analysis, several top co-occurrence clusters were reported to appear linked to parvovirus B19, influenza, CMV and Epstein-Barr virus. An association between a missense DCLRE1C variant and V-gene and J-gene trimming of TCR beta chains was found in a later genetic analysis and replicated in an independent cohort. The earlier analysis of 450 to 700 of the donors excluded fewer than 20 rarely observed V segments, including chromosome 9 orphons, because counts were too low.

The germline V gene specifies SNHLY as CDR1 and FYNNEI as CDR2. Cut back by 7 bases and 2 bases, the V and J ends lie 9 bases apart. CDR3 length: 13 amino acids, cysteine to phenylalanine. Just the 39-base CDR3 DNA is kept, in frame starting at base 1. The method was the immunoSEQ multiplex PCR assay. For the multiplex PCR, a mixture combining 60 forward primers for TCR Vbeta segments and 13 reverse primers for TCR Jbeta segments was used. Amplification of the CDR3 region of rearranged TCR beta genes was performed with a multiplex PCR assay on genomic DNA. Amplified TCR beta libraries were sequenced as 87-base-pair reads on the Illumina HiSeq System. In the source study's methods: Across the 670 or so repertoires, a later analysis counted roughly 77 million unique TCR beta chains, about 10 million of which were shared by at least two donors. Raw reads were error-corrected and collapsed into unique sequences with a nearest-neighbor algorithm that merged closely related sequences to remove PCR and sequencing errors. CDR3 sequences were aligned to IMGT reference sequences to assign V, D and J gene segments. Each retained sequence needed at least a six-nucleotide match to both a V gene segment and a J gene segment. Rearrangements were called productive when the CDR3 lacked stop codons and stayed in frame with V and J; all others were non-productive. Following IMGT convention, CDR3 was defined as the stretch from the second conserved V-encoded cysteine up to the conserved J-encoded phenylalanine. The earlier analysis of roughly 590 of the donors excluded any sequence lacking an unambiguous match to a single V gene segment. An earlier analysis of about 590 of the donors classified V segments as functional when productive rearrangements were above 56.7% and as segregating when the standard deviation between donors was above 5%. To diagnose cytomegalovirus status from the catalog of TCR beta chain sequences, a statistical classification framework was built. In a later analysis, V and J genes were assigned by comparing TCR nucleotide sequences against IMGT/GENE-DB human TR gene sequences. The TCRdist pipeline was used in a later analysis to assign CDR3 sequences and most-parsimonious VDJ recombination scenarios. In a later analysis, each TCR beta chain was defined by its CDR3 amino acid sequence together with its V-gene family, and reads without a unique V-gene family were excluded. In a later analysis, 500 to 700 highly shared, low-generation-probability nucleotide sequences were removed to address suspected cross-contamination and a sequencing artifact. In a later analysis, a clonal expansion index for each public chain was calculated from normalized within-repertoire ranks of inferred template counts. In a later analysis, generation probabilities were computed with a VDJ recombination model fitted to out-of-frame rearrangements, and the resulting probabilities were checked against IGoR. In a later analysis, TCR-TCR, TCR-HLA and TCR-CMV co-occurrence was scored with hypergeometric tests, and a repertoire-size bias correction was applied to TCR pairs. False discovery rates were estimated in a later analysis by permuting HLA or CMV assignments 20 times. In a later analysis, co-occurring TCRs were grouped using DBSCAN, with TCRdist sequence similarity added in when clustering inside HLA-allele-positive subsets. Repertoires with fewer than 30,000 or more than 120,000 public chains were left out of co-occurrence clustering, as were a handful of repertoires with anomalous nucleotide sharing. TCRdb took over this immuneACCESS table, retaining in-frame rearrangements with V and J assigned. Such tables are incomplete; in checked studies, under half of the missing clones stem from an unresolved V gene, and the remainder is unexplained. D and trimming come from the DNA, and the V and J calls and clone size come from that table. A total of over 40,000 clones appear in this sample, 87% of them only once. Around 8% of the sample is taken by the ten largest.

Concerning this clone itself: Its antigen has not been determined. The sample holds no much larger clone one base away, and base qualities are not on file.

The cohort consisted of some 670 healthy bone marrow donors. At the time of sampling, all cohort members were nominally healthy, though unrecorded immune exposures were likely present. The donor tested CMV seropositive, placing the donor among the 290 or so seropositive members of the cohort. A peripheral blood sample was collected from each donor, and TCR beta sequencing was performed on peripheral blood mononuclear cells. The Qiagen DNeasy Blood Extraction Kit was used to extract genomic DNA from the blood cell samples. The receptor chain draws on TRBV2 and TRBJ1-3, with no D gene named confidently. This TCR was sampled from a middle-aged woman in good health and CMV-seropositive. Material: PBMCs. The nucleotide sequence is TGTGCCAGCAAAATACAGACTGGAAACACCATATATTTT. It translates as CASKIQTGNTIYF.